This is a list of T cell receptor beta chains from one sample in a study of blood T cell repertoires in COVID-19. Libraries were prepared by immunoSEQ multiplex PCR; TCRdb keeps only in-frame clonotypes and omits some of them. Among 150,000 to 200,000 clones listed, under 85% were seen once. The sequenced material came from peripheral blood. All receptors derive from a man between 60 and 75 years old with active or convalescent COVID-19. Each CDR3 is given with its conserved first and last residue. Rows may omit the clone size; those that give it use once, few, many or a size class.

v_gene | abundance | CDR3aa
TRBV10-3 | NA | CAISESWGRGSYEQYF
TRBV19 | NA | CASSIGPNQPQHF
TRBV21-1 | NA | CASSKWTGSTNEKLFF
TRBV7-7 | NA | CASSLMATPGEQFF
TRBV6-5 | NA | CASSRDRRNQPQHF
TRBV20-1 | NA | CSASVFTLPNDRGVVDTQYF
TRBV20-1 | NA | CSARYTGELFF
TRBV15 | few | CATSRTAREAFF
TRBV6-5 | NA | CASSYSGQGPGNEQFF
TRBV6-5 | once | CASSLTGLVAEQYF
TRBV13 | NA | CASSLSTGTSGRGETQYF
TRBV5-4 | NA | CASSLKGGDEQYF
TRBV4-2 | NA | CASSQDTEVLGGYTF
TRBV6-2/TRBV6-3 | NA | CASSYGDVEAFF
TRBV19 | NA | CASSRGLAGDGQFF
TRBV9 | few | CASSARMEGPSDTQYF
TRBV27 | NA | CASRHGSLGPQHF
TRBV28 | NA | CASSLWAGSGNTIYF
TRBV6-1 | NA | CASSDRGLSGELFF
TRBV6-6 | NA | CASSLAGRTDTQYF
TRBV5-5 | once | CASSDDWGLETQYF
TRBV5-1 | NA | CASYPGDRAYEQYF
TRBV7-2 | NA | CASSLRGGTNEKLFF
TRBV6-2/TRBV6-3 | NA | CASSFSPGDEQYF
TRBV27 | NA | CATLATSGSRSYNEQFF
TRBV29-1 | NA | CSSGLASYNEQFF
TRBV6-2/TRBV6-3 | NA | CASSPLRGYQPQHF
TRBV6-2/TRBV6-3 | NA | CASSRTGGRYEQYF
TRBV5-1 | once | CASSHAPGLAQIHTGELFF
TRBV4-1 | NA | CASSQGQGGTGELFF
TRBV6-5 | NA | CASSYSSRGRYEQYF
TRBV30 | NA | CAYPGQGYGYTF
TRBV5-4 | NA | CASSFGGGTSGPYNEQFF
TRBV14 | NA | CASSALLNRAGGPNSYNEQFF
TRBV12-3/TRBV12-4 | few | CASSDFANTEAFF
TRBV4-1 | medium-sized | CASSVQPGTGGRSPLHF
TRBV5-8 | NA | CASSIWQSRAFF
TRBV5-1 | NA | CASSLRGSVGEQYF
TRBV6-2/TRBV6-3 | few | CASSYSTGNTGELFF
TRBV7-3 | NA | CASSTLGAGAQETQYF
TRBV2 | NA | CASSEARQTRTTFEAFF
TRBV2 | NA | CASSSGTNLRGELFF
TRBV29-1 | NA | CSVLSSGMNTQYF
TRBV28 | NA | CASSLLQGEKLFF
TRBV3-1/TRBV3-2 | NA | CASSQRTSPNTGELFF
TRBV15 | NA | CATSRDPSGRFYNEQFF
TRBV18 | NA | CASSLDRDQPQHF
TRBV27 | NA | CASSWTLAGSYEQYF
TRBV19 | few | CASSMGRYYSNQPQHF
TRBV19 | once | CASSIRQGLGNQPQHF
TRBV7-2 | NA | CASSLSPQGASEQYF
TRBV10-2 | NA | CASSNEFTDTQYF
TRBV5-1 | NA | CASSLLGDRAYEQYF
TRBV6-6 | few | CASSATRGGGQPQHF
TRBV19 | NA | CATSRRGRADTGELFF